These 5 T cell receptor beta chains share one sample of origin, sequenced in a study of beta chain features in type 1 diabetes. cDNA synthesis used the whole RNA isolate, giving expressed TCRB sequences. Here immunoSEQ multiplex PCR was the method, and the copy in TCRdb shows in-frame clones only, minus some. The table lists a few hundred thousand clones, 10% to 15% of them singletons, with 0.017% in the top ten. The sample comprised naive CD4+ T cells from blood. The receptors come from a man younger than 35 in good health.

The chain joins TRBV7-9 to TRBJ1-1; 7 bases agree with TRBD1. Unmatched junction bases numbered 6, after V lost 6 bases and J lost 5 bases. This CDR3 contains 13 residues. Germline V gene sequence: CDR1 SEHNR, CDR2 FQNEAQ (reference sequence). The DNA of the CDR3 is TGTGCCAGCAGTGAACAGGGGAATACTGAAGCTTTCTTT. Residues: CASSEQGNTEAFF.

This clone showed up just a few times. This chain connects TRBV5-6 to TRBJ2-3; D is perhaps TRBD1 (5 bases). The CDR3 sequence is 15 residues long. V lost 2 bases to trimming and J lost 0 bases, with 10 bases between them. From germline, CDR1 is SGHDT and CDR2 YYEEEE. The CDR3 coding sequence is TGTGCCAGCAGCTTCGGAAGGGGAAGCACAGATACGCAGTATTTT. It encodes CASSFGRGSTDTQYF.

This rearrangement joins TRBV7-2 to TRBJ2-7; D is uncertain. The germline V gene has CDR1 SGHTA and CDR2 FQGNSA. The ends were cut back, 0 bases at V and 0 bases at J, with 6 bases in the middle. The CDR3 contains 14 residues. The CDR3 protein is CASSLAYSSYEQYF. CDR3 sequence (DNA): TGTGCCAGCAGCTTAGCCTACAGCTCCTACGAGCAGTACTTC.

This clone has more than one count but fewer than ten. This chain uses TRBV28 with TRBJ2-7, with a tentative D call TRBD2 (5 bases). Germline V CDR1 and CDR2: MDHEN, SYDVKM. V was trimmed by 2 bases and J by 1 base, leaving 18 bases between them. The CDR3 contains 17 residues. CDR3 sequence reads: CASSLGPMVRRSYEQYF. The CDR3, as DNA: TGTGCCAGCAGTTTAGGTCCGATGGTCCGGAGGTCCTACGAGCAGTACTTC.

The table lists this clone with a few counts. J is TRBJ2-7 and V is TRBV2; 7 bases are a match to TRBD1. The CDR3 consists of 14 residues. The ends lost 4 bases at V and 2 bases at J; junction bases unmatched: 5. CDR1 and CDR2 from the germline V gene are SNHLY and FYNNEI. The CDR3, as DNA: TGTGCCAGCAGTGGACAGGGTCCAACCTACGAGCAGTACTTC. Translating gives CASSGQGPTYEQYF.